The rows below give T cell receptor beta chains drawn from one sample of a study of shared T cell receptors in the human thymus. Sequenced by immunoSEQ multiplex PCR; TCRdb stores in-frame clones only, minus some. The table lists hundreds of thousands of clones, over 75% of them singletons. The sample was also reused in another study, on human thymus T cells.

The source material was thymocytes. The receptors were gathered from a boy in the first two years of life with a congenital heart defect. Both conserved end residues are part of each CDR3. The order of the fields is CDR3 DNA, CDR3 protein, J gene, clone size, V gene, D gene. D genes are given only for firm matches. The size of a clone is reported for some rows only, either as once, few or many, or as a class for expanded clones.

TGCGCCAGCAGCCAAGAAGGGCAGGGTGTCAACACTGAAGCTTTCTTT	CASSQEGQGVNTEAFF	TRBJ1-1	-	TRBV4-3	-
TGTGCCAGCAGCTTGACAGGGCGGCGGGATCAGCCCCAGCATTTT	CASSLTGRRDQPQHF	TRBJ1-5	once	TRBV28	TRBD1
TGTGCCAGCAGCGTAGGGCCCGGGAGAGGCACAGATACGCAGTATTTT	CASSVGPGRGTDTQYF	TRBJ2-3	-	TRBV9	-
TGCAGTGCTCATACCGGGGAGCTGTTTTTT	CSAHTGELFF	TRBJ2-2	-	TRBV20-1	-
TGTGCCAGCAGCCGATTACGCCCGGGACAGGGAAAAAGTGGCTACACCTTC	CASSRLRPGQGKSGYTF	TRBJ1-2	-	TRBV9	TRBD1
TGTGCCAGCAGCTTGGTTCTAGCGGGGTCCTACGAGCAGTACTTC	CASSLVLAGSYEQYF	TRBJ2-7	-	TRBV7-9	TRBD2
TGCGCCAGCAGCCAAGATCATGGGACAGGGATCACCTACGAGCAGTACTTC	CASSQDHGTGITYEQYF	TRBJ2-7	-	TRBV4-3	TRBD1
TGTGCTAGTGGTTTGGTACTAACTAGCGTAACCTACGAGCAGTACTTC	CASGLVLTSVTYEQYF	TRBJ2-7	-	TRBV12-5	TRBD2
TGTGCCAGCAGTTACTCGTGGAGGGAAGTGAACACTGAAGCTTTCTTT	CASSYSWREVNTEAFF	TRBJ1-1	-	TRBV6-5	-
TGTGCCAAACGGAGACCTAGGTCTGGCAGGGGTTCAGCCTACGAGCAGTACTTC	CAKRRPRSGRGSAYEQYF	TRBJ2-7	-	TRBV2	-
TGCGCCAGCAGCCAAGATCTTTATCCGGGGAAAGAGGATGAGCAGTTCTTC	CASSQDLYPGKEDEQFF	TRBJ2-1	-	TRBV4-3	-
TGTGCCTGGAGTGTACCGGACAGGGGGCGCCGGTACGAGCAGTACTTC	CAWSVPDRGRRYEQYF	TRBJ2-7	-	TRBV30	TRBD1
TGTGCCAGCTCACCCGAGGACAGGGAGGGCGGATATCACTCCTACGAGCAGTACTTC	CASSPEDREGGYHSYEQYF	TRBJ2-7	-	TRBV18	-
TGCGCCAGCAGCCCCGTCGGGGGACGGACTGAAGCTTTCTTT	CASSPVGGRTEAFF	TRBJ1-1	-	TRBV4-3	-
TGTGCCAGCAGTAACGGGACAGGGGGAGCCACTACCTACGAGCAGTACTTC	CASSNGTGGATTYEQYF	TRBJ2-7	-	TRBV7-2	TRBD1
TGTGCCAGCAGCGGGGGGTCCGGAACGGCGGAGACCCAGTACTTC	CASSGGSGTAETQYF	TRBJ2-5	-	TRBV5-6	-
TGTGCCAGCAGCTCAACTCGGGACAGGGGGCGACTAGGCACTGAAGCTTTCTTT	CASSSTRDRGRLGTEAFF	TRBJ1-1	once	TRBV27	TRBD1
TGTGCCAGCAGCTTAGAACCCAGGGGAAGGCCGGAAGCTTTCTTT	CASSLEPRGRPEAFF	TRBJ1-1	-	TRBV11-2	-
TGTGCCAGCAGCCCCCACTTTCGGGGGAAGAATGAGCAGTTCTTC	CASSPHFRGKNEQFF	TRBJ2-1	-	TRBV5-4	-
TGTGCCAGCAGCTTAGTTGCGGTCAGGGGTGGTGAGCAGTTCTTC	CASSLVAVRGGEQFF	TRBJ2-1	-	TRBV5-6	-
TGTGCCTGGAGAGCAGTCAGGCGGGCTAGCGGGAGTGACGAGCAGTACTTC	CAWRAVRRASGSDEQYF	TRBJ2-7	-	TRBV30	TRBD2
TGTGCCTGGAGTGCCAGGACAGGGGGGACTCAGCCCCAGCATTTT	CAWSARTGGTQPQHF	TRBJ1-5	-	TRBV30	TRBD1
TGCGCCAGCAGCCAAGGTTACGGACTCTGGGGGGACACCGGGGAGCTGTTTTTT	CASSQGYGLWGDTGELFF	TRBJ2-2	-	TRBV4-1	-
TGCGCCAGCAGCACTAGGACTAGCGGGGGGGCGGTAGTTCAGTACTTC	CASSTRTSGGAVVQYF	TRBJ2-7	-	TRBV4-3	TRBD2